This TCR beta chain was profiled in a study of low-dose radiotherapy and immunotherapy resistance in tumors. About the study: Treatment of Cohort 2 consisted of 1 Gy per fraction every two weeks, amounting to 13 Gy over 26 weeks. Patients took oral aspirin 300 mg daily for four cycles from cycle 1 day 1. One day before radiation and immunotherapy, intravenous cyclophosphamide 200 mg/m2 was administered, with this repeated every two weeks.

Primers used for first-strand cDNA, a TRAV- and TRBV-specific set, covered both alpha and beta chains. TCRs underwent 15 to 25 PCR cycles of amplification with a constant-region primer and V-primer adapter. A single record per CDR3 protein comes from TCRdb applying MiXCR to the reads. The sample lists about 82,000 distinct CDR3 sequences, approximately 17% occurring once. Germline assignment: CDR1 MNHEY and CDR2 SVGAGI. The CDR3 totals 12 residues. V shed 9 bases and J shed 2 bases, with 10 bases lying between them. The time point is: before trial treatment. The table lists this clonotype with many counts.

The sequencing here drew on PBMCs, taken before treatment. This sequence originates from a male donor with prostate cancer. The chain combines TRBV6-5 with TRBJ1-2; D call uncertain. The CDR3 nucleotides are TGTGCCAGTCACGGGCGGAACTATGGCTACACCTTC. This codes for CASHGRNYGYTF.